The rows below give T cell receptor beta chains drawn from one sample of a study of blood T cell repertoires in COVID-19. TCRdb keeps only in-frame clones here, not all; method: immunoSEQ multiplex PCR. The sample includes fewer than 350,000 clones, over 75% of them seen just once. Material for sequencing was peripheral blood. These receptor sequences come from a man aged 18-30 years with active or convalescent COVID-19. The CDR3 runs from the conserved cysteine through the conserved F or W. The order of the fields is J gene, D gene, clone size, V gene, CDR3 DNA, CDR3 protein. A D gene is named only where the DNA matches it firmly. Clone size is not always given. Where it is, it says once, few, many or a class for expanded clones.

>TRBJ1-1|NA|NA|TRBV6-6
TGTGCCAGCAGTTATTTATCTGAAGCTTTCTTT
CASSYLSEAFF
>TRBJ1-3|NA|NA|TRBV4-2
TGTGCCAGCAGCCGTGGGCAGGGTGGAAACACCATATATTTT
CASSRGQGGNTIYF
>TRBJ2-1|TRBD2|many|TRBV6-4
TGTGCCAGCAGTGGGACTAGCGGGGGGGCCAATGAGCAGTTCTTC
CASSGTSGGANEQFF
>TRBJ1-2|NA|NA|TRBV6-6
TGTGCCAGCAGTTACTCAGGGGAGGGTGGCTACACCTTC
CASSYSGEGGYTF
>TRBJ1-2|TRBD1|NA|TRBV5-1
TGCGCCAGCAGCTTGGGATATATCGGGACAGACTATGGCTACACCTTC
CASSLGYIGTDYGYTF
>TRBJ2-7|TRBD1|NA|TRBV10-3
TGTGCCATCAGTTCCGATGGACAGGGGCTCTACGAGCAGTACTTC
CAISSDGQGLYEQYF
>TRBJ1-5|TRBD1|NA|TRBV19
TGTGCCAGTAGTACGACAGGGATTAGCAATCAGCCCCAGCATTTT
CASSTTGISNQPQHF
>TRBJ2-1|NA|NA|TRBV5-1
TGCGCCAGCAGCCCGGAGTCGGGTCGGGTGAACAATGAGCAGTTCTTC
CASSPESGRVNNEQFF
>TRBJ1-5|NA|once|TRBV15
TGTGCCACCAGCAGAGATCCTTCGGGGGACGGCAATCAGCCCCAGCATTTT
CATSRDPSGDGNQPQHF
>TRBJ2-7|NA|once|TRBV7-2
TGTGCCAGCAGCTTAGCCCCCGGAGTTAGCGCATACGAGCAGTACTTC
CASSLAPGVSAYEQYF
>TRBJ2-1|NA|once|TRBV6-5
TGTGCCAGCAGTTACTCGGGGCCGGGGGAGTTGGAGTTCTTC
CASSYSGPGELEFF
>TRBJ2-7|NA|NA|TRBV7-8
TGTGCCAGCACCCTTAGGGGACAAGGGTCCAAGCAGTACTTC
CASTLRGQGSKQYF
>TRBJ2-7|TRBD1|NA|TRBV29-1
TGCAGCGTTAGGACAGGCGAGCAGTACTTC
CSVRTGEQYF
>TRBJ2-3|NA|once|TRBV5-1
TGCGCCAGCAGCTTGGTTGCGGGGGACACCTTAACCACAGATACGCAGTATTTT
CASSLVAGDTLTTDTQYF
>TRBJ2-3|TRBD2|few|TRBV6-5
TGTGCCAGCAGGGACATGGGGGGGACAGATACGCAGTATTTT
CASRDMGGTDTQYF
>TRBJ2-7|TRBD1|NA|TRBV6-5
TGTGCCAGCACCATTGGACAGGGTGACTACGAGCAGTACTTC
CASTIGQGDYEQYF
>TRBJ1-2|TRBD1|NA|TRBV5-4
TGTGCCAGCAGCGCGGGACAGGGCCTAAAGGGCTACACCTTC
CASSAGQGLKGYTF
>TRBJ2-1|NA|NA|TRBV24-1
TGTGCCACCAGTGATCCCCCCTTGAATGAGCAGTTCTTC
CATSDPPLNEQFF
>TRBJ1-2|TRBD1|NA|TRBV15
TGTGCCACCAGCATTCGGACAGGGATAAACTATGGCTACACCTTC
CATSIRTGINYGYTF
>TRBJ2-1|NA|NA|TRBV20-1
TGCAGTGCTAGAGATCTGGAGCAGTTCTTC
CSARDLEQFF
>TRBJ2-3|TRBD2|NA|TRBV29-1
TGCAGCGTTGATTCGAGCGGGGGGAACACAGATACGCAGTATTTT
CSVDSSGGNTDTQYF
>TRBJ1-6|TRBD1|NA|TRBV5-1
TGCGCCAGCAGCTGGGATGGACAGGGTAGAACACCCCTCCACTTT
CASSWDGQGRTPLHF
>TRBJ1-1|TRBD1|NA|TRBV10-2
TGCGCCAGCAGTGAGTCGAGGGGGCTGGACACTGAAGCTTTCTTT
CASSESRGLDTEAFF
>TRBJ2-5|TRBD2|once|TRBV7-2
TGTGCCAGCAGCTTAGTGACTAGCGGGGGGGTCGGGACCCAGTACTTC
CASSLVTSGGVGTQYF
>TRBJ1-1|NA|NA|TRBV10-1
TGCGCCAGCAGTGAGTTCAGGGTAAACACTGAAGCTTTCTTT
CASSEFRVNTEAFF
>TRBJ2-7|TRBD2|NA|TRBV4-3
TGCGCCAGCAGCCAAGATCTGGGCGGGGGGACCTCCTACGAGCAGTACTTC
CASSQDLGGGTSYEQYF
>TRBJ1-2|NA|NA|TRBV7-6
TGTGCCAGCAGCAATCCTGGGCAGGATGGCTACACCTTC
CASSNPGQDGYTF
>TRBJ2-1|NA|NA|TRBV11-2
TGTGCCAGCAGCTTAGAATTTGGGGCAATGGGGTTCTTC
CASSLEFGAMGFF
>TRBJ2-7|TRBD2|NA|TRBV19
TGTGCCAGTACCGGTGTAGCGGGACCCTGGGAGCAGTACTTC
CASTGVAGPWEQYF
>TRBJ2-2|TRBD1|NA|TRBV5-1
TGCGCCAGCACCTGGACAGGGGCGGTCGGGGAGCTGTTTTTT
CASTWTGAVGELFF